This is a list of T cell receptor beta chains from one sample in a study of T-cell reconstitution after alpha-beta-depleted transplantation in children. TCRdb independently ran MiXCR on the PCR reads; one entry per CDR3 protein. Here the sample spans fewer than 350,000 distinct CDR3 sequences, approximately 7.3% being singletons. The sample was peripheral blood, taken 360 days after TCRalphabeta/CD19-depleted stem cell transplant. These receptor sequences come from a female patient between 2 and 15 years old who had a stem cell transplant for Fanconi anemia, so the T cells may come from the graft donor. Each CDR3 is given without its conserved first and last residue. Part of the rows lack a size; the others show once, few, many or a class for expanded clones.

cdr3_aa: ASSYPLLGGTEAF; v_call: TRBV6-2/TRBV6-3; j_call: TRBJ1-1; clone_size: .
cdr3_aa: ASSFPTSAGRYNEQF; v_call: TRBV27; j_call: TRBJ2-1; clone_size: many
cdr3_aa: ASSLQGFSYNEQF; v_call: TRBV5-6; j_call: TRBJ2-1; clone_size: many
cdr3_aa: ASSPWTGLNEQF; v_call: TRBV6-1; j_call: TRBJ2-1; clone_size: .
cdr3_aa: ASSLAPRTATDTQY; v_call: TRBV5-1; j_call: TRBJ2-3; clone_size: few
cdr3_aa: ATSRDLGRLNEQF; v_call: TRBV15; j_call: TRBJ2-1; clone_size: many
cdr3_aa: ASSLDLWGQADTQY; v_call: TRBV11-2; j_call: TRBJ2-3; clone_size: many
cdr3_aa: ASTSYGNEQF; v_call: TRBV6-2/TRBV6-3; j_call: TRBJ2-1; clone_size: few
cdr3_aa: ASSFWQETNEKLF; v_call: TRBV28; j_call: TRBJ1-4; clone_size: few
cdr3_aa: ASSSRAKNIQY; v_call: TRBV7-3; j_call: TRBJ2-4; clone_size: few
cdr3_aa: ASSPAGGSYNEQF; v_call: TRBV2; j_call: TRBJ2-1; clone_size: many
cdr3_aa: ASSLGRVGAWNTGELF; v_call: TRBV5-6; j_call: TRBJ2-2; clone_size: .
cdr3_aa: ASSLLGSNEQF; v_call: TRBV12-3/TRBV12-4; j_call: TRBJ2-1; clone_size: many
cdr3_aa: ASYAAFRINYGYT; v_call: TRBV2; j_call: TRBJ1-2; clone_size: few
cdr3_aa: AINAGGPTDTQY; v_call: TRBV10-3; j_call: TRBJ2-3; clone_size: many
cdr3_aa: ASFRGFGDTQY; v_call: TRBV6-1; j_call: TRBJ2-3; clone_size: few
cdr3_aa: ASSSIAGINQPQH; v_call: TRBV12-3/TRBV12-4; j_call: TRBJ1-5; clone_size: many
cdr3_aa: ASSLRDSAAF; v_call: TRBV11-2; j_call: TRBJ1-1; clone_size: few
cdr3_aa: ASSFSMNTEAF; v_call: TRBV7-3; j_call: TRBJ1-1; clone_size: .
cdr3_aa: AWGQMQGIQETQY; v_call: TRBV30; j_call: TRBJ2-5; clone_size: .
cdr3_aa: ASSQGGVSSYNEQF; v_call: TRBV4-2; j_call: TRBJ2-1; clone_size: few
cdr3_aa: ASSGGQGYNEQF; v_call: TRBV5-1; j_call: TRBJ2-1; clone_size: few
cdr3_aa: ASSAAGIVVNEQF; v_call: TRBV2; j_call: TRBJ2-1; clone_size: few
cdr3_aa: ASTQLGQVNYGYT; v_call: TRBV28; j_call: TRBJ1-2; clone_size: .
cdr3_aa: ASSPVPSADTQY; v_call: TRBV18; j_call: TRBJ2-3; clone_size: many
cdr3_aa: ASRSPFRNTIY; v_call: TRBV7-2; j_call: TRBJ1-3; clone_size: many
cdr3_aa: ASSPYWGGGEQF; v_call: TRBV28; j_call: TRBJ2-1; clone_size: few
cdr3_aa: ASSFIRNSPLH; v_call: TRBV12-3/TRBV12-4; j_call: TRBJ1-6; clone_size: many
cdr3_aa: ASSEDRRSGANVLT; v_call: TRBV2; j_call: TRBJ2-6; clone_size: many
cdr3_aa: ASSEAGRVSTEAF; v_call: TRBV6-1; j_call: TRBJ1-1; clone_size: few
cdr3_aa: ASSFDWSSYEQY; v_call: TRBV28; j_call: TRBJ2-7; clone_size: many
cdr3_aa: ASSLEPLSGTQY; v_call: TRBV7-6; j_call: TRBJ2-3; clone_size: few
cdr3_aa: ASSLPAGRNTGELF; v_call: TRBV7-9; j_call: TRBJ2-2; clone_size: many
cdr3_aa: ASSRTGPDTEAF; v_call: TRBV7-2; j_call: TRBJ1-1; clone_size: .
cdr3_aa: ARARVGTGELF; v_call: TRBV2; j_call: TRBJ2-2; clone_size: many
cdr3_aa: ASSRDRVKNTGELF; v_call: TRBV5-1; j_call: TRBJ2-2; clone_size: many
cdr3_aa: ASSVLLTSGIVGGETQY; v_call: TRBV25-1; j_call: TRBJ2-5; clone_size: many
cdr3_aa: AISVQRQGFYEQY; v_call: TRBV10-3; j_call: TRBJ2-7; clone_size: many
cdr3_aa: ASSLIGSVGKLF; v_call: TRBV12-3/TRBV12-4; j_call: TRBJ1-4; clone_size: .
cdr3_aa: SARQQITYEQY; v_call: TRBV20-1; j_call: TRBJ2-7; clone_size: few
cdr3_aa: SARGTSGVITDTQY; v_call: TRBV20-1; j_call: TRBJ2-3; clone_size: many
cdr3_aa: SASFGQGILWETQY; v_call: TRBV20-1; j_call: TRBJ2-5; clone_size: .
cdr3_aa: ASSFIRTGSSSDTQY; v_call: TRBV12-3/TRBV12-4; j_call: TRBJ2-3; clone_size: many
cdr3_aa: ASSQVAGQISYNEQF; v_call: TRBV4-2; j_call: TRBJ2-1; clone_size: many
cdr3_aa: ASSLKVNGDVTGELF; v_call: TRBV5-1; j_call: TRBJ2-2; clone_size: many
cdr3_aa: SAREPGQGRKDEQY; v_call: TRBV20-1; j_call: TRBJ2-7; clone_size: .
cdr3_aa: SARVQTSGAADTQY; v_call: TRBV20-1; j_call: TRBJ2-3; clone_size: many
cdr3_aa: SALAGGLGTDTQY; v_call: TRBV20-1; j_call: TRBJ2-3; clone_size: .
cdr3_aa: ASSPRRGTDTQY; v_call: TRBV18; j_call: TRBJ2-3; clone_size: .
cdr3_aa: ASSYGGSDTEAF; v_call: TRBV6-5; j_call: TRBJ1-1; clone_size: many
cdr3_aa: SATGGVDEQY; v_call: TRBV20-1; j_call: TRBJ2-7; clone_size: many
cdr3_aa: SAQRAQSGVEKLF; v_call: TRBV20-1; j_call: TRBJ1-4; clone_size: many
cdr3_aa: ASSLLERETQY; v_call: TRBV12-3/TRBV12-4; j_call: TRBJ2-5; clone_size: many
cdr3_aa: ASRLLVSYNEQF; v_call: TRBV2; j_call: TRBJ2-1; clone_size: many
cdr3_aa: ASSPRKTRTGPTDTQY; v_call: TRBV12-3/TRBV12-4; j_call: TRBJ2-3; clone_size: many